Listed below are T cell receptor beta chains from one sample, sequenced in a study of T cells after yellow fever vaccination. TCRdb called the 5' RACE reads again in MiXCR, with one record for every CDR3 protein. The sample has 150,000 to 200,000 distinct CDR3 sequences; about 7% are singletons. This specimen was CD4+ T cells sorted from PBMCs, taken about 5 days after the first yellow fever vaccination. Receptors were obtained from a man in his late teens or twenties who received the YFV17D yellow fever vaccine. Both conserved end residues are part of each CDR3. The order of the fields is clone size, D gene, V gene, J gene, CDR3 protein, CDR3 DNA. D genes are given only for firm matches. Expanded clones get a size class; other rows say once, few or many, or leave the size out.

>many|NA|TRBV9|TRBJ2-5
CASSASRDGWYQETQYF
TGTGCCAGCAGCGCCAGTAGGGACGGATGGTACCAAGAGACCCAGTACTTC
>many|NA|TRBV6-2/TRBV6-3|TRBJ1-6
CASSYRDNSPLHF
TGTGCCAGCAGTTACAGGGACAATTCACCCCTCCACTTT
>few|NA|TRBV10-3|TRBJ2-2
CAIRRDSRGTGELFF
TGTGCCATCAGGAGGGACTCGAGGGGTACCGGGGAGCTGTTTTTT
>many|NA|TRBV12-3/TRBV12-4|TRBJ1-2
CASSLLTNYGYTF
TGTGCCAGCAGTTTGTTAACTAACTATGGCTACACCTTC
>few|TRBD1|TRBV10-3|TRBJ2-1
CAITDRGGNEQFF
TGTGCCATCACAGACAGGGGGGGGAATGAGCAGTTCTTC
>few|TRBD2|TRBV7-2|TRBJ2-1
CASSHSWEGEQFF
TGTGCCAGCAGCCACTCGTGGGAGGGGGAGCAGTTCTTC
>NA|TRBD2|TRBV5-5|TRBJ2-3
CASSPQGLAGGTDTQYF
TGTGCCAGCAGCCCGCAGGGACTAGCGGGGGGCACAGATACGCAGTATTTT
>many|NA|TRBV5-1|TRBJ2-2
CASSLGQNTGELFF
TGCGCCAGCAGCTTGGGACAGAACACCGGGGAGCTGTTTTTT
>few|NA|TRBV7-3|TRBJ2-2
CASSLKWGGGELFF
TGTGCCAGCAGCTTAAAATGGGGTGGCGGGGAGCTGTTTTTT
>many|NA|TRBV7-9|TRBJ2-1
CASSLTVQSSYNEQFF
TGTGCCAGCAGCTTAACCGTCCAAAGCTCCTACAATGAGCAGTTCTTC
>NA|NA|TRBV2|TRBJ2-1
CASMVTSSYNEQFF
TGTGCCAGCATGGTGACGAGCTCCTACAATGAGCAGTTCTTC
>NA|NA|TRBV25-1|TRBJ2-3
CASSDPQGSDTQYF
TGTGCCAGCAGTGATCCCCAGGGTTCGGATACGCAGTATTTT
>few|NA|TRBV20-1|TRBJ2-5
CSARDPVAGSLIETQYF
TGCAGTGCTAGAGATCCCGTTGCGGGCAGCCTCATAGAGACCCAGTACTTC
>many|NA|TRBV5-1|TRBJ2-3
CASRLGTDSTDTQYF
TGCGCCAGCAGATTGGGGACGGATAGCACAGATACGCAGTATTTT
>NA|NA|TRBV10-3|TRBJ1-4
CAISESWGTNEKLFF
TGTGCCATCAGTGAGTCCTGGGGAACTAATGAAAAACTGTTTTTT
>many|TRBD1|TRBV20-1|TRBJ2-4
CSARQGPKNIQYF
TGCAGTGCCCGACAGGGCCCCAAAAACATTCAGTACTTC
>many|TRBD2|TRBV7-2|TRBJ2-3
CASSFASGGLTDTQYF
TGTGCCAGCAGCTTTGCTAGCGGGGGCCTCACAGATACGCAGTATTTT